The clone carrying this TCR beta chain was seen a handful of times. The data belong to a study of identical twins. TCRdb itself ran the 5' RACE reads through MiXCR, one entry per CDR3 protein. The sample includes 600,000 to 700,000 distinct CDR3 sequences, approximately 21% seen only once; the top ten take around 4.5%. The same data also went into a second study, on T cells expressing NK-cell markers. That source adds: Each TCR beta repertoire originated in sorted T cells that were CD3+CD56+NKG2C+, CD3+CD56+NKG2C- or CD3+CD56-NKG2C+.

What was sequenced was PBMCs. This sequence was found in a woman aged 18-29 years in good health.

CDR3: CSVEEDGNYGYTF. The CDR3 DNA is TGCAGCGTTGAAGAAGACGGGAACTATGGCTACACCTTC. This chain joins TRBV29-1 and TRBJ1-2; D remains ambiguous. The length of the CDR3 is 13 residues. The V and J ends lost 0 bases and 2 bases respectively, with 7 bases between them. Germline V gives CDR1 SQVTM, CDR2 ANQGSEA.